This passage covers 28 T cell receptor beta chains from one sample sequenced in a study of T cells in Graves' hyperthyroidism and ophthalmopathy. TCR beta CDR3 regions were amplified from RNA. TCR CDR3 underwent first-round RT-PCR with the HTBI primer set. MiXCR was run by TCRdb on the multiplex PCR reads, yielding one entry per CDR3 protein. This sample has 560,000 or so distinct CDR3 sequences, with about 20% found just once. What was sequenced was blood. The receptor source for this set is a man aged 40-55 years with Graves' ophthalmopathy.

The chain is built from TRBV18 and TRBJ1-3; 12 positions match TRBD1. J lost 8 bases, V lost 3 bases, and 2 bases had no gene match. Germline V gene data show CDR1 as KGHSH and CDR2 as LQKENI. This CDR3 has 14 residues. The CDR3 here is CASSPGQGADTIYF. DNA for the CDR3: TGTGCCAGCTCACCGGGACAGGGGGCGGACACCATATATTTT.

This clonotype was recorded at least ten times. The chain uses TRBV7-8 and TRBJ2-5; 7 bases are a match to TRBD2. The germline V gene has CDR1 SGHVS and CDR2 FQNEAQ. J gave up 1 base and V 5 bases, and 19 bases lay outside the gene matches. The CDR3 sequence is 19 residues long. In nucleotides, the CDR3 is TGTGCCAGCAGCGGCACCCCAGGGACCTGGGGGGGGACCCAAGAGACCCAGTACTTC. Protein product: CASSGTPGTWGGTQETQYF. Full variable domain (outside the CDR3, taken from reference TRBV7-8 and TRBJ2-5): GAGVSQSPRYKVAKRGQDVALRCDPISGHVSLFWYQQALGQGPEFLTYFQNEAQLDKSGLPSDRFFAERPEGSVSTLKIQRTQQEDSAVYLCASSGTPGTWGGTQETQYFGPGTRLLVL.

The chain links TRBV12-3 or TRBV12-4 to TRBJ2-1, with 8 nucleotides matching TRBD2. V shed 6 bases and J 8 bases; nucleotides not matched to a gene: 9. CDR3 length: 14 residues. The CDR3 DNA reads TGTGCCAGCAGCGTCAGCGGGAGAGGGCATGAGCAGTTCTTC. Amino acids: CASSVSGRGHEQFF.

The chain is built from TRBV7-2 and TRBJ1-1; 7 positions agree with TRBD1. Losses at the gene ends were 5 bases for V and 0 bases for J; bases not matched to a gene: 6. CDR1 and CDR2 from the germline V gene are SGHTA and FQGNSA. This CDR3 region has 15 residues. The CDR3 region is CASSLGQHMNTEAFF. DNA for the CDR3: TGTGCCAGCAGCCTGGGACAGCACATGAACACTGAAGCTTTCTTT. Filled out from reference TRBV7-2 and TRBJ1-1, the complete variable domain reads GAGVSQSPSNKVTEKGKDVELRCDPISGHTALYWYRQSLGQGLEFLIYFQGNSAPDKSGLPSDRFSAERTGGSVSTLTIQRTQQEDSAVYLCASSLGQHMNTEAFFGQGTRLTVV.

This clonotype came up a few times. The chain is built from TRBV5-1 and TRBJ2-7, with a weak D call TRBD1 (5 bases). The V gene lost 2 bases and the J gene lost 3 bases, with 12 bases spanning the gap. Germline V gene sequence: CDR1 SGHRS, CDR2 YFSETQ. The CDR3 length is 14 residues. As DNA, the CDR3 is TGCGCCAGCAGCTTCCGACAGTTCGGCTACGAGCAGTACTTC. It yields the protein CASSFRQFGYEQYF.

This chain joins TRBV24-1 and TRBJ1-2, with TRBD1 identical over 9 bases. There are 13 residues in the CDR3. Germline V gene lookup returns CDR1 KGHDR and CDR2 SFDVKD. V shed 5 bases, J shed 5 bases, and the junction held 2 bases outside the gene matches. This CDR3 reads CATSGTGEYGYTF. Written as DNA, the CDR3 is TGTGCCACCAGTGGGACAGGGGAGTATGGCTACACCTTC.

A few counts support this clonotype. The chain joins TRBV20-1 to TRBJ2-1; no reliable D call. Trimming pared 2 bases from V and 7 bases from J, leaving 9 bases between. From germline, CDR1 is DFQATT and CDR2 SNEGSKA (reference sequence). The CDR3 has 12 amino acids. The CDR3 bases are TGCAGTGCTAGACCTACACGGAATGAGCAGTTCTTC. Translation gives CSARPTRNEQFF.

This clonotype was seen a few times. The rearrangement links TRBV30 to TRBJ2-1; 10 bases are a match to TRBD2. From germline, CDR1 is GTSNPN and CDR2 SVGIG (reference sequence). The ends lost 3 bases at V and 4 bases at J; junction bases unmatched: 6. The CDR3 covers 15 residues. Written as DNA, the CDR3 is TGTGCCTGGAGCGTTCTAGCGGGGGCTTACAATGAGCAGTTCTTC. Residues: CAWSVLAGAYNEQFF.

This clonotype was seen ten or more times. The gene calls are TRBV7-9 and TRBJ2-2; D possibly corresponds to TRBD2 (5 bases). The V and J ends lost 3 bases and 2 bases respectively, with 10 bases between them. The germline CDR1 and CDR2 sequences are SEHNR and FQNEAQ (reference sequence). CDR3 length equals 15 residues. Written as DNA, the CDR3 is TGTGCCAGCAGCTTTACTAGTATCAACACCGGGGAGCTGTTTTTT. Protein: CASSFTSINTGELFF.

This clonotype was seen at least ten times. The chain has TRBV5-6 and TRBJ2-7; no clear D. CDR1 SGHDT and CDR2 YYEEEE come from the germline V gene. The CDR3 extends over 13 amino acids. Trimming left V 3 bases short and J 2 bases short, with 9 bases between. This chain's CDR3 is CASSSPLTYEQYF. CDR3 sequence (DNA): TGTGCCAGCAGCTCGCCCCTCACCTACGAGCAGTACTTC.

This clonotype was picked up many times. V is TRBV11-2 and J is TRBJ2-1, with 10 nucleotides matching TRBD2. Unmatched junction bases numbered 12, after V lost 6 bases and J lost 4 bases. CDR3 size: 17 residues. Germline-derived CDR1 and CDR2 are SGHAT and FQNNGV. CDR3 sequence reads: CASSDLAGVNLYNEQFF. Here the CDR3 DNA reads TGTGCCAGCAGTGACCTAGCGGGAGTGAACCTGTACAATGAGCAGTTCTTC.

This clonotype was recorded a few times. V and J are TRBV6-5 and TRBJ1-2; unclear D gene. The germline V gene has CDR1 MNHEY and CDR2 SVGAGI. This CDR3 has 14 residues. Trimming took off 2 bases at V and 4 bases at J, with 11 bases between the two ends. This CDR3 reads CASSYRTAPYGYTF. CDR3 sequence (DNA): TGTGCCAGCAGTTACCGGACGGCTCCCTATGGCTACACCTTC.

The chain carries TRBV6-1 and TRBJ2-2, with D tentatively TRBD1 or TRBD2 (5 bases each). Trimming left V 10 bases short and J 0 bases short, with 15 bases between. The CDR3 is 15 amino acids. Germline CDR1 and CDR2: MNHNS and SASEGT. DNA for the CDR3: TGTGCCACTCACTCCGGGACGGCGAACACCGGGGAGCTGTTTTTT. Amino acids: CATHSGTANTGELFF.

This clonotype was seen at least ten times. The chain joins TRBV27 to TRBJ1-2, with D perhaps TRBD1 (5 bases). Trimming took off 2 bases at V and 7 bases at J, with 11 bases between the two ends. CDR1 MNHEY and CDR2 SMNVEV come from the germline V gene (reference sequence). The CDR3 has 13 residues. The CDR3 is CASSLGGYGGYTF. The CDR3, as DNA: TGTGCCAGCAGTTTAGGGGGGTATGGTGGCTACACCTTC.

This sequence joins TRBV28 and TRBJ2-7, with 12 positions matching TRBD2. Germline CDR1 reads MDHEN; CDR2 reads SYDVKM. The CDR3 sequence is 14 residues long. With 7 bases clipped from V and 4 bases from J, the junction kept 5 bases outside the gene matches. DNA for the CDR3: TGTGCCAGCAATTCACTAGCGGGAGGTTACGAGCAGTACTTC. Its translation is CASNSLAGGYEQYF.

In this sample, this clonotype turned up many times. This chain joins TRBV6-2 or TRBV6-3 and TRBJ2-1; TRBD2 might be the D (6 bases). Germline loops: CDR1 MNHEY, CDR2 SVGEGT. V lost 5 bases and J lost 1, with 12 bases in between. The CDR3 runs 15 residues. The CDR3 DNA reads TGTGCCAGCAGTCCCCTAGCGATATCCTACAATGAGCAGTTCTTC. It codes for CASSPLAISYNEQFF.

V usage is TRBV7-9 and J usage is TRBJ1-4; 7 bases fit TRBD1. The length of the CDR3 is 15 residues. Unmatched junction bases numbered 1, after V lost 1 base and J lost 2 bases. Germline values: CDR1 SEHNR, CDR2 FQNEAQ (reference sequence). CDR3 nucleotides: TGTGCCAGCAGCTTAGAGGGACAGACTAATGAAAAACTGTTTTTT. This sequence encodes CASSLEGQTNEKLFF.

In this sample, this clonotype turned up a few times. This chain uses TRBV2 with TRBJ1-2, with 9 bases lining up with TRBD1. This CDR3 comprises 15 residues. Looked up from germline, CDR1 is SNHLY and CDR2 is FYNNEI. The trim removed 5 bases at V and 8 bases at J, leaving 12 bases unmatched. The CDR3 bases are TGTGCCAGCAGTTATTTAGAGGGACAGGGCATGGGCTACACCTTC. Protein product: CASSYLEGQGMGYTF.

This clonotype was recorded at least ten times. CDR3 protein: CASSSPITSYNEQFF. In DNA form, the CDR3 reads TGTGCCAGCAGTTCCCCAATCACATCCTACAATGAGCAGTTCTTC. The J gene is TRBJ2-1, the V gene TRBV28; unclear D gene. V was cut by 4 bases and J by 1 base, with 11 bases left in between. CDR3 length equals 15 residues. CDR1 and CDR2 (germline): MDHEN, SYDVKM.

This clonotype was seen a few times. This chain uses TRBV5-1 with TRBJ2-3, with 8 bases aligning to TRBD2. This CDR3 comprises 14 residues. The V segment lost 4 bases and the J segment 6 bases; nucleotides outside the gene matches: 7. The germline V gene encodes CDR1 SGHRS and CDR2 YFSETQ. CDR3 amino acids: CASSATSGSDTQYF. As DNA, the CDR3 is TGCGCCAGCAGCGCCACTAGCGGTTCGGATACGCAGTATTTT.

This clonotype was seen many times. The rearrangement joins TRBV7-2 to TRBJ2-5, with D unclear. Germline V CDR1 and CDR2: SGHTA, FQGNSA. CDR3 length equals 11 residues. Trimming left V 1 base short and J 10 bases short, with 7 bases between. CDR3 DNA sequence: TGTGCCAGCAGCTTAGGGTCGGGCCAGTACTTC. It codes for CASSLGSGQYF.

This clonotype came up a few times. The chain carries TRBV6-2 or TRBV6-3 and TRBJ1-5; TRBD1 matches at 8 bases. The CDR3 totals 14 residues. Germline CDR1 is MNHEY and CDR2 is SVGEGT. V gave up 7 bases and J gave up 6 bases; unmatched junction bases: 8. The CDR3 protein is CASTRAGGGQPQHF. CDR3 sequence (DNA): TGTGCCAGCACTAGGGCAGGGGGCGGTCAGCCCCAGCATTTT.

This clonotype was seen more than once but under ten times. V and J are TRBV3-1 and TRBJ2-5; D is tentatively TRBD1 or TRBD2 (5 bases each). The CDR3 runs 12 residues. The germline V and J ends were trimmed by 10 bases and 1 base, with 10 bases remaining between them. In germline, CDR1 is LGHDT, CDR2 YNNKEL (reference sequence). This chain's CDR3 is CATRGAQETQYF. In DNA, the CDR3 is TGTGCCACGCGAGGGGCCCAAGAGACCCAGTACTTC.

This chain joins TRBV6-9 and TRBJ2-1; 10 bases map to TRBD1. With 4 bases clipped from V and 3 bases from J, the junction kept 15 bases outside the gene matches. CDR1 is MNHGY, CDR2 SVAAGI, per germline. The CDR3 covers 19 residues. CDR3 protein: CASSSQTGGHSLYYNEQFF. CDR3 sequence (DNA): TGTGCCAGCAGTTCCCAGACAGGGGGCCACTCCCTCTACTACAATGAGCAGTTCTTC.

The sample holds a few counts of this clonotype. J is TRBJ2-2 and V is TRBV10-3, with D unresolved. Trimming cost V 0 bases and J 9 bases, with 11 bases left between them. The CDR3 is 14 residues long. Germline V gene lookup returns CDR1 ENHRY and CDR2 SYGVKD. The CDR3 loop reads CAISESSGMRELFF. In DNA form, the CDR3 reads TGTGCCATCAGTGAGTCTAGTGGGATGAGGGAGCTGTTTTTT.

The gene calls are TRBV29-1 and TRBJ2-5; 7 bases map to TRBD2. Germline V gene data show CDR1 as SQVTM and CDR2 as ANQGSEA. CDR3 length equals 12 residues. V was pared by 5 bases and J by 5 bases, with 5 bases of the junction left unmatched. The CDR3 here is CSVRMGGETQYF. In nucleotides, the CDR3 is TGCAGCGTTAGGATGGGGGGGGAGACCCAGTACTTC.

This clonotype was seen at least ten times. V is TRBV3-1 and J is TRBJ2-1; D is possibly TRBD1 or TRBD2 (6 bases each). Germline V gives CDR1 LGHDT, CDR2 YNNKEL (reference sequence). This CDR3 has 16 residues. V lost 1 base and J 3 bases, leaving 13 bases between the germline ends. CDR3 in DNA: TGTGCCAGCAGCCAAGGCGTGGCGGGACACTACAATGAGCAGTTCTTC. Its protein product is CASSQGVAGHYNEQFF.

This clonotype appeared a single time. The genes are TRBV13 and TRBJ2-3, with TRBD1 as a possible D gene (6 bases). The CDR3 sequence is 15 residues long. V lost 5 bases and J 2 bases, leaving 14 bases between the germline ends. The V gene's germline CDR1 is PRHDT and CDR2 FYEKMQ (reference sequence). In DNA, the CDR3 is TGTGCCAGCAGCGGACGACAGGTGAACACAGATACGCAGTATTTT. Amino acids: CASSGRQVNTDTQYF.